These 10 T cell receptor beta chains were all obtained from the same sample, sequenced in a study of T cells in Graves' hyperthyroidism and ophthalmopathy. RNA transcripts provided the source from which TCR beta CDR3 regions were amplified. First-round RT-PCR with HTBI primers amplified the TCR CDR3 region. TCRdb re-called the multiplex PCR reads through MiXCR, storing one row per CDR3 protein. Of roughly 560,000 distinct CDR3 sequences in the sample, 14% to 15% were seen once. The sequencing input was blood. The origin of the receptors is a woman aged 40 to 50 with Graves' ophthalmopathy.

This clonotype was observed many times. The gene calls are TRBV12-3 or TRBV12-4 and TRBJ2-7; no definite D call. The CDR3 loop spans 12 amino acids. The V and J ends lost 3 bases and 9 bases respectively, with 12 bases between them. CDR3: CASSFGKDGQYF. In DNA form, the CDR3 reads TGTGCCAGCAGTTTTGGCAAAGACGGGCAGTACTTC.

The chain is built from TRBV27 and TRBJ2-5; no definite D call. Trimming took off 4 bases at V and 7 bases at J, with 10 bases between the two ends. The CDR3 is 12 residues long. Germline assignment: CDR1 MNHEY and CDR2 SMNVEV (reference sequence). The CDR3 DNA reads as TGTGCCAGCAGTTCCACCCTGGGGACCCAGTACTTC. Protein product: CASSSTLGTQYF.

The genes are TRBV29-1 and TRBJ1-1, with D unresolved. V lost 0 bases and J 11 bases, leaving 7 bases between the germline ends. The CDR3 runs to 10 residues. In germline, CDR1 is SQVTM, CDR2 ANQGSEA. CDR3 amino acids: CSVEDQAAFF. CDR3 DNA: TGCAGCGTTGAAGATCAGGCCGCTTTCTTT.

This clonotype has a count of ten or more. V is TRBV20-1 and J is TRBJ1-1, with 7 bases matching TRBD1. Trimming removed 6 bases from V and 3 bases from J; junction bases left unmatched: 4. Looked up from germline, CDR1 is DFQATT and CDR2 is SNEGSKA (reference sequence). The CDR3 loop spans 12 amino acids. This CDR3 reads CSASTGYTEAFF. The DNA of the CDR3 is TGCAGTGCATCGACAGGGTACACTGAAGCTTTCTTT.

This clonotype was counted ten times or more. The V gene is TRBV7-3, the J gene TRBJ2-2, with a tentative D call TRBD2 (5 bases). This CDR3 is built from 15 residues. Germline CDR1 is SGHTA and CDR2 is FQGTGA. V lost 7 bases to trimming and J lost 6 bases, with 18 bases between them. The CDR3 region has the DNA TGTGCCAGCACCAGCGGACCCCAGTCTTCCGGGGAGCTGTTTTTT. Translating gives CASTSGPQSSGELFF.

This sequence joins TRBV12-3 or TRBV12-4 and TRBJ2-7; the D gene is possibly TRBD1 (5 bases). Trimming shortened V by 10 bases and J by 4 bases, and 14 bases separated the two germline ends. The CDR3 totals 12 residues. The CDR3 sequence is CAILGAGYEQYF. CDR3 nucleotide sequence: TGTGCCATCCTTGGGGCCGGTTACGAGCAGTACTTC.

At least ten counts were recorded for this clonotype. This sequence joins TRBV11-2 and TRBJ2-5, with TRBD2 matching 13 bases. This CDR3 has 17 residues. V gave up 4 bases and J gave up 10 bases; unmatched junction bases: 15. The germline gives CDR1 SGHAT, CDR2 FQNNGV. Written as DNA, the CDR3 is TGTGCCAGCAGCTCACCCCGGGGAGGGGGACTAGCGGGACGCCAGTACTTC. The encoded protein is CASSSPRGGGLAGRQYF.

In its sample, this clonotype was seen many times. The genes are TRBV9 and TRBJ1-1; 9 bases are a match to TRBD1. Germline V gene lookup returns CDR1 SGDLS and CDR2 YYNGEE. The length of the CDR3 is 15 residues. V dropped 3 bases and J dropped 4; count of bases not matched to a gene: 7. CDR3 region: CASSASGTGITEAFF. In DNA, the CDR3 is TGTGCCAGCAGCGCATCCGGGACAGGGATCACTGAAGCTTTCTTT.

Here the CDR3 reads CASSLGGWRSYEQYF. DNA for the CDR3: TGTGCCAGCAGCTTAGGGGGTTGGAGGTCCTACGAGCAGTACTTC. The V gene is TRBV7-9, the J gene TRBJ2-7, with D perhaps matching TRBD2 (5 bases). Germline V CDR1 and CDR2: SEHNR, FQNEAQ (reference sequence). CDR3 size: 15 residues. The V end lost 1 base, the J end lost 1 base, and 11 bases lay between the germline ends.

The sample holds many counts of this clonotype. V is TRBV6-5 and J is TRBJ1-1; D is ambiguous. The CDR3 length is 16 residues. The germline V gene has CDR1 MNHEY and CDR2 SVGAGI. Trimming shortened V by 0 bases and J by 4 bases, and 15 bases separated the two germline ends. The CDR3 spells CASSYSAGSLGTEAFF. DNA of the CDR3: TGTGCCAGCAGTTACTCGGCGGGTAGCCTTGGCACTGAAGCTTTCTTT.